The 12 T cell receptor beta chains below come from one sample, sequenced in a study of blood T cell repertoires in COVID-19. TCRdb's table, derived via immunoSEQ multiplex PCR, lists solely in-frame clones and lacks some. The table includes a few hundred thousand clones, more than 85% detected once. The source material was peripheral blood. These receptors all come from a woman between 55 and 75 years old with COVID-19, enrolled during active disease.

The chain couples TRBV25-1 to TRBJ2-1; 10 bases align to TRBD2. Germline V CDR1 and CDR2: MGHDK, SYGVNS. V lost 5 bases to trimming and J lost 6 bases; unmatched junction nucleotides: 10. This CDR3 comprises 16 residues. The CDR3 reads CASSSWEREGSNEQFF. As DNA, the CDR3 is TGTGCCAGCAGTTCGTGGGAGCGGGAGGGCAGCAATGAGCAGTTCTTC.

V usage is TRBV29-1 and J usage is TRBJ2-7; tentative D call: TRBD2 (5 bases). Germline CDR1 is SQVTM and CDR2 is ANQGSEA. V lost 3 bases to trimming and J lost 4 bases, with 13 bases between them. The CDR3 is 13 amino acids. The CDR3 region is CSVDDGRGYEQYF. The CDR3 nucleotides are TGCAGCGTTGATGATGGGAGAGGTTACGAGCAGTACTTC.

The rearrangement uses TRBV5-4 and TRBJ1-1; TRBD1 aligns across 9 bases. V lost 4 bases to trimming and J lost 5 bases; unmatched junction nucleotides: 6. The CDR3 totals 14 residues. The germline V gene has CDR1 SGHNT and CDR2 YYREEE (reference sequence). DNA of the CDR3: TGTGCCAGCAGCCCGGACAGGGGAAGAACTGAAGCTTTCTTT. This codes for CASSPDRGRTEAFF.

In nucleotides, the CDR3 is TGTGCCAGCAGCCGACAAGGGGACTACTATGGCTACACCTTC. Amino acid sequence: CASSRQGDYYGYTF. The J gene is TRBJ1-2, the V gene TRBV7-8, with D possibly TRBD1 on 5 matching bases. Germline CDR1 is SGHVS and CDR2 is FQNEAQ. Trimming removed 5 bases from V and 3 bases from J, with 13 bases in between. The CDR3 consists of 14 residues.

This chain uses TRBV14 with TRBJ2-3; no reliable D call. V was pared by 1 base and J by 3 bases, with 11 bases between. Germline values: CDR1 SGHDN, CDR2 FVKESK. This CDR3 region has 15 residues. Here the CDR3 DNA reads TGTGCCAGCAGCCAAGCCAGGCCTGGGACAGATACGCAGTATTTT. This encodes CASSQARPGTDTQYF.

The chain links TRBV12-1 to TRBJ2-7; the listed D gene, TRBD2, was not tested against the DNA. TRBV12-1 is an annotated pseudogene. The CDR3 has 12 residues. CDR3: CASSHEVHEQYF. The CDR3 region has the DNA TGTGCCAGCAGCCACGAGGTACACGAGCAGTACTTC.

The chain couples TRBV10-3 to TRBJ1-5; 10 nucleotides agree with TRBD1. CDR3 size: 14 residues. The trim removed 7 bases at V and 5 bases at J, leaving 5 bases unmatched. Germline CDR1 and CDR2: ENHRY and SYGVKD. This CDR3 is CAINGQGVDQPQHF. CDR3 bases: TGTGCCATCAACGGACAGGGGGTAGATCAGCCCCAGCATTTT.

CDR3 bases: TGTGCCAGCAGCCGGGGGGGATCGAACACTGAAGCTTTCTTT. It translates to CASSRGGSNTEAFF. The rearrangement uses TRBV6-6 and TRBJ1-1; D may be TRBD1 (5 bases). V was trimmed by 6 bases and J by 1 base, leaving 12 bases between them. Germline V lookup: CDR1 MNHNY, CDR2 SVGAGI (reference sequence). The CDR3 consists of 14 residues.

The chain has TRBV18 and TRBJ2-3; D is perhaps TRBD2 (6 bases). The CDR3 covers 16 residues. The V and J ends lost 4 bases and 1 base respectively, with 15 bases between them. Germline CDR1 and CDR2: KGHSH and LQKENI. In nucleotides, the CDR3 is TGTGCCAGCTCACTTAAATCGGGAGTCGGCACAGATACGCAGTATTTT. Residues: CASSLKSGVGTDTQYF.

This clone has a single count. This chain joins TRBV10-2 and TRBJ2-7, with 7 positions matching TRBD1. The junction had 0 bases not matched to a gene; V was cut back by 2 bases and J by 2 bases. CDR1 WSHSY and CDR2 SAAADI come from the germline V gene. The CDR3 covers 13 residues. The CDR3 region is CASSEGTAYEQYF. The CDR3 DNA sequence: TGCGCCAGCAGTGAGGGGACAGCCTACGAGCAGTACTTC.

The chain carries TRBV29-1 and TRBJ1-2; D might be TRBD1 (5 bases). The V gene's germline CDR1 is SQVTM and CDR2 ANQGSEA. V was clipped by 2 bases and J by 7 bases, with 5 bases between them. This CDR3 region has 10 residues. The chain's CDR3 is CSVEQGGYTF. For the CDR3, the DNA is TGCAGCGTTGAACAGGGTGGCTACACCTTC.

The chain couples TRBV18 to TRBJ1-1, with 7 bases identical to TRBD1. This CDR3 has 14 amino acids. V lost 6 bases and J lost 7; bases outside the gene matches: 11. The V gene's germline CDR1 is KGHSH and CDR2 LQKENI. This chain's CDR3 is CASSLKQGQGEAFF. The CDR3 DNA reads as TGTGCCAGCTCCCTCAAACAGGGGCAAGGTGAAGCTTTCTTT.